These T cell receptor beta chains were read from a single sample in a study of blood T cells in healthy people across ages. TCRdb re-derived calls from the 5' RACE reads in MiXCR, one entry per CDR3 protein. Among around 1,800,000 distinct CDR3 sequences listed, about 39% were seen once. The sample was blood. The receptors come from a human donor in good health. CDR3s include the opening cysteine and the closing phenylalanine or tryptophan. The D gene is left open where the match is weak. Some rows mark clone size as missing; the rest say once, few, many or name a class of expanded clone.

clone_size | j_call | d_call | v_call | cdr3_aa | cdr3_nt
many | TRBJ2-7 | NA | TRBV7-2 | CASSLSQGMWGAYEQYF | TGTGCCAGCAGCTTATCTCAGGGTATGTGGGGCGCCTACGAGCAGTACTTC
NA | TRBJ1-5 | NA | TRBV7-2 | CASSWDQGNGDQPQHF | TGTGCCAGCAGCTGGGACCAGGGGAACGGGGATCAGCCCCAGCATTTT
NA | TRBJ2-1 | NA | TRBV7-9 | CASSSGTRQFF | TGTGCCAGCAGCTCAGGGACGAGGCAGTTCTTC
many | TRBJ2-3 | NA | TRBV6-2/TRBV6-3 | CASSPYSTDTQYF | TGTGCCAGCAGTCCGTATAGCACAGATACGCAGTATTTT
NA | TRBJ1-2 | NA | TRBV7-2 | CASSPRNKYGYTF | TGTGCCAGCAGCCCAAGAAATAAATATGGCTACACCTTC
few | TRBJ2-7 | NA | TRBV4-3 | CASSQEVFGYEQYF | TGCGCCAGCAGCCAAGAGGTCTTCGGCTACGAGCAGTACTTC
few | TRBJ2-3 | NA | TRBV4-2 | CASSQARTGDTQYF | TGTGCCAGCAGCCAAGCTCGCACCGGAGATACGCAGTATTTT
few | TRBJ2-1 | NA | TRBV6-2/TRBV6-3 | CASSSGTPRSVRFF | TGTGCCAGCAGTTCTGGGACCCCAAGGTCCGTTCGGTTCTTC
NA | TRBJ2-1 | NA | TRBV21-1 | CASSKAEGQTYNEQFF | TGTGCCAGCAGCAAAGCAGAAGGACAGACCTACAATGAGCAGTTCTTC
once | TRBJ2-1 | NA | TRBV6-2/TRBV6-3 | CASSYALAMYEQFF | TGTGCCAGCAGTTACGCCCTAGCTATGTATGAGCAGTTCTTC
NA | TRBJ2-5 | TRBD2 | TRBV20-1 | CSATGLAGDQETQYF | TGCAGTGCTACTGGACTAGCGGGGGACCAAGAGACCCAGTACTTC
NA | TRBJ1-4 | TRBD1 | TRBV5-6 | CASTDGTGYEKLFF | TGTGCCAGCACGGACGGGACAGGGTATGAAAAACTGTTTTTT
NA | TRBJ2-3 | TRBD1 | TRBV20-1 | CSALGTGRLWIDTQYF | TGCAGTGCTCTGGGGACAGGGCGCCTCTGGATAGATACGCAGTATTTT
NA | TRBJ2-5 | NA | TRBV10-3 | CAISGNGGETQYF | TGTGCCATCAGTGGCAATGGGGGAGAGACCCAGTACTTC
NA | TRBJ2-5 | TRBD2 | TRBV7-9 | CASSSGGAGGTQYF | TGTGCCAGCAGCAGCGGGGGAGCGGGGGGGACCCAGTACTTC
NA | TRBJ2-2 | NA | TRBV5-5 | CASSLNYGELFF | TGTGCCAGCAGCTTGAATTACGGGGAGCTGTTTTTT
NA | TRBJ1-4 | NA | TRBV5-1 | CASSTGKTNEKLFF | TGCGCCAGCAGCACGGGGAAAACTAATGAAAAACTGTTTTTT
many | TRBJ2-7 | TRBD1 | TRBV29-1 | CSVIDRGRMSEQYF | TGCAGCGTTATCGACAGGGGGCGAATGTCCGAGCAGTACTTC
NA | TRBJ1-3 | TRBD1 | TRBV2 | CASIDRAGSGNTIYF | TGTGCCAGCATCGACAGGGCCGGTTCTGGAAACACCATATATTTT
once | TRBJ2-1 | NA | TRBV5-1 | CASSLQTSSYNEQFF | TGCGCCAGCAGCTTGCAGACGAGCTCCTACAATGAGCAGTTCTTC
NA | TRBJ2-5 | TRBD2 | TRBV7-9 | CASSTGGAGETQYF | TGTGCCAGCAGCACCGGGGGGGCCGGAGAGACCCAGTACTTC
few | TRBJ1-5 | NA | TRBV15 | CATSRSRGLNQPQHF | TGTGCCACCAGCAGATCACGGGGGTTGAATCAGCCCCAGCATTTT
few | TRBJ1-5 | NA | TRBV20-1 | CSARDRTGRYQPQHF | TGCAGTGCTAGAGATCGTACAGGGCGATATCAGCCCCAGCATTTT
NA | TRBJ2-2 | NA | TRBV7-9 | CASSSLTPNTGELFF | TGTGCCAGCAGCTCTCTGACACCGAACACCGGGGAGCTGTTTTTT
few | TRBJ2-7 | TRBD2 | TRBV20-1 | CSARDPSTKAGIEQYF | TGCAGTGCTAGAGATCCCTCGACCAAAGCGGGGATCGAGCAGTACTTC
once | TRBJ1-3 | NA | TRBV7-2 | CASSPDPGRNTIYF | TGTGCCAGCAGCCCAGACCCGGGACGAAACACCATATATTTT
NA | TRBJ2-7 | TRBD1 | TRBV4-3 | CASSRLRDSSYEQYF | TGCGCCAGCAGCCGTTTGAGGGACAGCTCCTACGAGCAGTACTTC
few | TRBJ1-5 | TRBD1 | TRBV6-2/TRBV6-3 | CASSPRPTGHNQPQHF | TGTGCCAGCAGTCCCCGTCCGACAGGGCACAATCAGCCCCAGCATTTT
few | TRBJ2-1 | NA | TRBV10-3 | CAISESTGLPTYNEQFF | TGTGCCATCAGTGAGTCTACAGGGCTCCCCACCTACAATGAGCAGTTCTTC
once | TRBJ2-7 | NA | TRBV7-2 | CASGYGDTYEQYF | TGTGCCAGCGGATACGGGGATACCTACGAGCAGTACTTC
NA | TRBJ1-2 | TRBD1 | TRBV28 | CASTPRGQGRYGYTF | TGTGCCAGCACCCCGAGAGGACAGGGTCGCTATGGCTACACCTTC
few | TRBJ2-3 | TRBD2 | TRBV6-4 | CASSYTLAGADTDTQYF | TGTGCCAGCAGCTATACCTTAGCGGGGGCCGACACAGATACGCAGTATTTT
NA | TRBJ2-5 | NA | TRBV29-1 | CSGWEETQYF | TGCAGCGGATGGGAAGAGACCCAGTACTTC
few | TRBJ1-2 | NA | TRBV29-1 | CSVVTVLYGYTF | TGCAGCGTTGTAACAGTACTCTATGGCTACACCTTC
few | TRBJ2-7 | NA | TRBV29-1 | CSVGALAPYEQYF | TGCAGCGTTGGGGCCTTAGCCCCCTACGAGCAGTACTTC
NA | TRBJ2-2 | NA | TRBV6-2/TRBV6-3 | CASVGVYGERFF | TGTGCCAGCGTTGGGGTTTACGGGGAGCGGTTTTTT
NA | TRBJ2-4 | TRBD2 | TRBV4-3 | CASSQVAGGQDIQYF | TGCGCCAGCAGCCAAGTCGCGGGGGGGCAGGACATTCAGTACTTC
many | TRBJ2-5 | TRBD2 | TRBV4-2 | CASSQVGLQETQYF | TGTGCCAGCAGCCAAGTGGGACTACAAGAGACCCAGTACTTC
NA | TRBJ2-7 | NA | TRBV10-3 | CAISPPGSYEQYF | TGTGCCATCAGTCCGCCGGGGTCCTACGAGCAGTACTTC
NA | TRBJ1-5 | TRBD1 | TRBV14 | CASSPPGTGKDDQPQHF | TGTGCCAGCAGCCCTCCAGGGACAGGCAAGGACGATCAGCCCCAGCATTTT
NA | TRBJ2-3 | TRBD2 | TRBV7-3 | CASGSSAGVADTQYF | TGTGCCAGCGGCTCCTCAGCGGGGGTCGCAGATACGCAGTATTTT
NA | TRBJ1-1 | TRBD1 | TRBV5-1 | CASSTGDTKNTEAFF | TGCGCCAGCAGCACAGGGGACACAAAGAACACTGAAGCTTTCTTT
few | TRBJ2-1 | NA | TRBV3-1 | CASSHRREGEGEQFF | TGTGCCAGCAGCCACCGCCGCGAGGGGGAGGGTGAGCAGTTCTTC
NA | TRBJ1-1 | NA | TRBV5-1 | CASSLQIMNTEAFF | TGCGCCAGCAGCTTGCAGATCATGAACACTGAAGCTTTCTTT
many | TRBJ1-1 | NA | TRBV7-3 | CASSSNRLSNTEAFF | TGTGCCAGCAGCTCGAACAGGCTTTCGAACACTGAAGCTTTCTTT
many | TRBJ2-3 | NA | TRBV9 | CASGEGGTDTQYF | TGTGCCAGCGGGGAGGGGGGCACAGATACGCAGTATTTT
few | TRBJ2-7 | TRBD2 | TRBV7-9 | CASSPRGDGYEQYF | TGTGCCAGCAGCCCCCGGGGGGATGGGTACGAGCAGTACTTC
few | TRBJ2-3 | TRBD2 | TRBV5-1 | CASSPRESGGPEVQYF | TGCGCCAGCAGCCCCCGTGAAAGCGGGGGGCCGGAGGTGCAGTATTTT
NA | TRBJ2-2 | NA | TRBV7-3 | CASSSGLLSGELFF | TGTGCCAGCAGCTCCGGACTACTTTCCGGGGAGCTGTTTTTT
few | TRBJ2-3 | NA | TRBV9 | CASHPPGGHTQYF | TGTGCCAGCCACCCCCCGGGGGGCCATACGCAGTATTTT
few | TRBJ1-2 | NA | TRBV7-9 | CASSIPEAGSGYGYTF | TGTGCCAGCAGCATACCGGAAGCAGGATCTGGGTATGGCTACACCTTC
few | TRBJ1-1 | NA | TRBV7-2 | CASSTSRDTEAFF | TGTGCCAGCAGCACAAGTCGGGACACTGAAGCTTTCTTT
few | TRBJ1-5 | TRBD1 | TRBV7-8 | CASSTLRTGGSQPQHF | TGTGCCAGCAGCACCCTCCGGACAGGGGGCAGTCAGCCCCAGCATTTT
few | TRBJ1-2 | NA | TRBV10-3 | CAISVGSYGYTF | TGTGCCATCAGTGTTGGGTCCTATGGCTACACCTTC
NA | TRBJ2-3 | NA | TRBV6-5 | CASSRLDGTDTQYF | TGTGCCAGCAGTCGACTAGATGGCACAGATACGCAGTATTTT
NA | TRBJ1-6 | NA | TRBV20-1 | CSARTFSSPLHF | TGCAGTGCTAGGACCTTTTCTTCACCCCTCCACTTT
NA | TRBJ1-2 | NA | TRBV4-2 | CASSQEAATNYGYTF | TGTGCCAGCAGCCAAGAAGCAGCTACTAACTATGGCTACACCTTC
NA | TRBJ2-3 | NA | TRBV9 | CASSPVGAPREDTQYF | TGTGCCAGCAGTCCAGTAGGGGCGCCTAGGGAGGATACGCAGTATTTT
NA | TRBJ2-1 | NA | TRBV28 | CASSLRCREQFF | TGTGCCAGCAGTCTCCGATGCCGGGAACAGTTCTTC
NA | TRBJ1-4 | NA | TRBV21-1 | CASSKTLGVYEKLFF | TGTGCCAGCAGCAAGACGTTGGGCGTATATGAAAAACTGTTTTTT